This T cell receptor beta chain was sequenced for a study of patients and donors after allogeneic stem cell transplantation. TCRdb re-called the RT-PCR reads through MiXCR, storing one row per CDR3 protein. The table includes some 150,000 distinct CDR3 sequences, about a third detected once. Trimming took 4 bases from V and 2 from J, leaving 15 bases between them. This CDR3 has 15 amino acids. The germline V gene has CDR1 MNHEY and CDR2 SVGEGT. The source material was blood, either unsorted or a sorted T cell fraction (not recorded which). V is TRBV6-2 or TRBV6-3 and J is TRBJ2-7; D is perhaps TRBD2 (7 bases). The clonotype comes from a human donor who was either an allogeneic HSCT recipient or a stem cell or donor lymphocyte infusion donor (not recorded which). It is not recorded whose cells these are; they may come from a transplant donor. DNA for the CDR3: TGTGCCAGCAGTTCCGGGGGGCATCTGACCTACGAGCAGTACTTC. Translation: CASSSGGHLTYEQYF.